This TCR beta chain was observed in a study of breast tumors, draining lymph nodes, adjacent tissues. Findings and limits, study-wide: Tumor repertoires ranked between lymph nodes and nontumor tissue in diversity, with V and J gene preferences. Compared with basal-like, luminal-like tumors shared significantly more repertoire with nontumor tissue.

Breast cancer patients provided tissue from their axillary draining lymph nodes. Remarks on this clonotype: Antigen unknown. As the CDR3 is not closed by the conserved phenylalanine or tryptophan, this likely results from a read error. The DNA is omitted, as the CDR3 cannot be located on it reliably, and the CDR3 follows TCRdb's listing.

Germline V gene lookup returns CDR1 SEHNR and CDR2 FQNEAQ (reference sequence). Termini included, the CDR3 measures 15 amino acids. TCRdb reprocessed the multiplex PCR reads via MiXCR and lists one record per CDR3 protein. The sample holds 200,000 to 300,000 distinct CDR3 sequences, more than 30% seen once. Specimen: axillary lymph node tissue. This clonotype was obtained from a female donor with breast cancer. Some clones in this sample may be carry-over from other donors' samples. This sequence joins TRBV7-9 and TRBJ2-2. CDR3 loop: CASSLGRTNTGELMS.